Below, 20 T cell receptor beta chains from the same sample are listed, as sequenced in a study of blood T cells in healthy people across ages. A J-beta primer mix and a sample-barcoded 5' primer were used in a second PCR of about 6 to 12 cycles. A single record per CDR3 protein comes from TCRdb applying MiXCR to the 5' RACE reads. The table records approximately 580,000 distinct CDR3 sequences, around 24% of them present only once. This sample also belongs to another study, concerning T cells of mothers and their children.

Sequencing was carried out using blood. These receptors were obtained from a boy aged 5 to 17 in good health.

V gene TRBV15 combines with J gene TRBJ1-2; unclear D gene. This CDR3 has 15 amino acids. Germline assignment: CDR1 LNHNV and CDR2 YYDKDF (reference sequence). The V end was cut by 0 bases, the J end by 2 bases, with 10 bases between. As DNA, the CDR3 is TGTGCCACCAGCAGAGATGGATCAATAAACTATGGCTACACCTTC. It encodes CATSRDGSINYGYTF.

CDR3 in DNA: TGTGCCAGCAGTGGGATCGGGACGGGCACTGAAGCTTTCTTT. Residues: CASSGIGTGTEAFF. The chain couples TRBV27 to TRBJ1-1, with D possibly TRBD1 on 5 matching bases. The CDR3 covers 14 residues. Germline V gene lookup returns CDR1 MNHEY and CDR2 SMNVEV (reference sequence). Trimming removed 5 bases at V and 4 bases at J, with 14 bases between.

The chain recombines TRBV19 with TRBJ1-1; D uncertain. The CDR3 is 13 amino acids. CDR1 and CDR2 from the germline V gene are LNHDA and SQIVND (reference sequence). Trimming pared 3 bases from V and 3 bases from J, leaving 8 bases between. The CDR3 protein is CASSMGSYTEAFF. DNA of the CDR3: TGTGCCAGTAGTATGGGGAGTTACACTGAAGCTTTCTTT.

This clonotype was observed a few times. The V gene is TRBV6-1, the J gene TRBJ2-1; TRBD1 is a possible D gene (5 bases). This CDR3 is built from 16 residues. Germline CDR1 reads MNHNS; CDR2 reads SASEGT. Trimming removed 5 bases at V and 2 bases at J, with 16 bases between. CDR3 amino acids: CASSPRGRTPYNEQFF. The CDR3 nucleotides read TGTGCCAGCAGTCCCCGCGGCAGGACACCCTACAATGAGCAGTTCTTC.

This clonotype came up a few times. The chain employs TRBV11-2 and TRBJ2-3; perhaps TRBD1 as D (5 bases). The CDR3 has 15 amino acids. Germline V lookup: CDR1 SGHAT, CDR2 FQNNGV. The V and J ends lost 3 bases and 0 bases respectively, with 10 bases between them. CDR3 region: CASSFQGSSTDTQYF. CDR3 DNA: TGTGCCAGCAGCTTCCAGGGATCAAGCACAGATACGCAGTATTTT.

This clonotype was detected only a few times. The junction shows a germline mismatch at one end, possibly a read error. V usage is TRBV4-1 and J usage is TRBJ1-4; D uncertain. The CDR3 consists of 13 residues. Germline-derived CDR1 and CDR2 are MGHRA and YSYEKL. In DNA, the CDR3 is TGCGCCAGCAGCCAAGTTTCCCTTGCCGGCATGATTTTT. Translation gives CASSQVSLAGMIF.

This clonotype has at least ten counts. V usage is TRBV13 and J usage is TRBJ2-1; D may be TRBD1 or TRBD2 (5 bases each). Germline V gene sequence: CDR1 PRHDT, CDR2 FYEKMQ (reference sequence). This CDR3 contains 15 residues. V dropped 6 bases and J dropped 0 bases, with 12 bases sitting between them. CDR3 sequence reads: CASRNRDGSYNEQFF. The CDR3 nucleotides read TGTGCCAGCAGAAACCGGGACGGCTCCTACAATGAGCAGTTCTTC.

This clonotype came up many times. The CDR3 DNA follows: TGTGCCGGCAAGAGACGGGGGCACGAAAACATTCAGTACTTC. Residues: CAGKRRGHENIQYF. The chain is built from TRBV3-1 and TRBJ2-4; D may correspond to TRBD1 or TRBD2 (6 bases each). V was cut by 11 bases and J by 5 bases, with 19 bases left in between. CDR1 LGHDT and CDR2 YNNKEL come from the germline V gene (reference sequence). This CDR3 comprises 14 residues.

The genes are TRBV5-5 and TRBJ2-2; perhaps TRBD1 as D (5 bases). With 4 bases removed from V and 0 bases from J, the gap between germline ends came to 10 bases. The CDR3 contains 15 residues. Per germline, CDR1 SGHKS and CDR2 YYEKEE (reference sequence). CDR3 in amino acids: CASSKLTANTGELFF. In DNA, the CDR3 is TGTGCCAGCAGCAAACTGACAGCGAACACCGGGGAGCTGTTTTTT.

The J gene is TRBJ2-1, the V gene TRBV12-3 or TRBV12-4; 11 bases line up with TRBD1. The CDR3 totals 15 residues. Unmatched junction bases numbered 6, after V lost 6 bases and J lost 5 bases. Here the CDR3 reads CASRVDRGPDNEQFF. The CDR3 nucleotides read TGTGCCAGCAGGGTGGACAGGGGGCCCGACAATGAGCAGTTCTTC.

The chain couples TRBV4-3 to TRBJ1-1; TRBD1 might be the D (5 bases). CDR1 is LGHNA and CDR2 is YSLEER in the germline V gene. The CDR3 is made up of 15 amino acids. V was cut by 3 bases and J by 1 base, with 12 bases left in between. The CDR3 DNA is TGCGCCAGCAGCCATGGACGGGGCAGGAACACTGAAGCTTTCTTT. Amino acids: CASSHGRGRNTEAFF.

Only a few counts were recorded for this clonotype. The V and J genes are TRBV4-3 and TRBJ1-2; D remains ambiguous. The germline CDR1 and CDR2 sequences are LGHNA and YSLEER. The length of the CDR3 is 14 residues. V was clipped by 3 bases and J by 2 bases, with 10 bases between them. CDR3 DNA sequence: TGCGCCAGCAGCCATCAGACGGTGAACTATGGCTACACCTTC. This sequence encodes CASSHQTVNYGYTF.

The table lists this clonotype with a few counts. CDR3 region: CSASSTVNYGYTF. In DNA, the CDR3 is TGCAGTGCTAGTTCGACAGTGAACTATGGCTACACCTTC. The rearrangement links TRBV20-1 to TRBJ1-2, with D maybe TRBD1 (5 bases). This CDR3 contains 13 residues. With 3 bases removed from V and 2 bases from J, the gap between germline ends came to 10 bases. CDR1 DFQATT and CDR2 SNEGSKA come from the germline V gene (reference sequence).

V is TRBV7-2 and J is TRBJ2-5; the match to TRBD1 covers 7 bases. The end of the DNA fits TRBJ2-1 better, so the J call may be wrong. Germline V gene lookup returns CDR1 SGHTA and CDR2 FQGNSA. CDR3 length equals 15 residues. The CDR3 nucleotides read TGTGCCAGCAGCGCCTACAGGGGTAGTGGCAATGAGCAGTTCTTC. Residues: CASSAYRGSGNEQFF.

The J gene is TRBJ2-3, the V gene TRBV20-1; no reliable D call. The length of the CDR3 is 12 residues. Trimming removed 1 base at V and 6 bases at J, with 8 bases between. Germline V gene sequence: CDR1 DFQATT, CDR2 SNEGSKA (reference sequence). CDR3: CSARVLRDTQYF. CDR3 coding DNA: TGCAGTGCTAGAGTCCTTCGGGATACGCAGTATTTT.

CDR3 DNA: TGCAGTGCTAGAGTCCGGGTAGCCAAAAACATTCAGTACTTC. The encoded protein is CSARVRVAKNIQYF. The chain links TRBV20-1 to TRBJ2-4; no definite D call. The CDR3 has 14 amino acids. Trimming stripped 1 base from V and 0 bases from J, with 7 bases between. Germline CDR1 DFQATT, CDR2 SNEGSKA (reference sequence).

This clonotype was seen a few times. The gene calls are TRBV27 and TRBJ2-5; weak D call: TRBD1 (6 bases). Trimming took 6 bases from V and 5 from J, leaving 16 bases between them. Germline loops: CDR1 MNHEY, CDR2 SMNVEV (reference sequence). The CDR3 covers 14 residues. The CDR3 DNA is TGTGCCAGCAGCCCTCGACAGGTCGGGGAGACCCAGTACTTC. Protein: CASSPRQVGETQYF.

The chain links TRBV7-2 to TRBJ1-1, with unresolved D. The V gene lost 5 bases and the J gene lost 6 bases, with 13 bases spanning the gap. This CDR3 region has 13 residues. From germline, CDR1 is SGHTA and CDR2 FQGNSA. The DNA of the CDR3 is TGTGCCAGCAGCGAGAATGGTGGGGCTGAAGCTTTCTTT. Its protein is CASSENGGAEAFF. The full variable domain, in which reference TRBV7-2 and TRBJ1-1 provide the parts outside the CDR3, is GAGVSQSPSNKVTEKGKDVELRCDPISGHTALYWYRQSLGQGLEFLIYFQGNSAPDKSGLPSDRFSAERTGGSVSTLTIQRTQQEDSAVYLCASSENGGAEAFFGQGTRLTVV.

V usage is TRBV19 and J usage is TRBJ2-1, with D uncertain. V lost 6 bases and J lost 6, with 24 bases in between. Germline V CDR1 and CDR2: LNHDA, SQIVND (reference sequence). This CDR3 has 17 amino acids. The CDR3 here is CASSLLPGYLGSNEQFF. The DNA for the CDR3 is TGTGCCAGTAGCCTACTCCCAGGCTACCTAGGAAGCAATGAGCAGTTCTTC.

V and J are TRBV7-8 and TRBJ2-1; D uncertain. CDR1 is SGHVS and CDR2 is FQNEAQ in the germline V gene. The V gene lost 1 base and the J gene lost 6 bases, with 10 bases spanning the gap. The CDR3 is 14 residues long. CDR3 protein: CASSLEVDVNEQFF. CDR3 in DNA: TGTGCCAGCAGCTTAGAGGTTGACGTCAATGAGCAGTTCTTC.